The rows below give T cell receptor beta chains drawn from one sample of a study of blood T cell repertoires in COVID-19. Libraries were prepared by immunoSEQ multiplex PCR; TCRdb keeps only in-frame clonotypes and omits some of them. The table has 250,000 to 350,000 clones, roughly 83% seen once. What was sequenced was peripheral blood. These TCRs come from a human donor with COVID-19, enrolled during active disease. The donor label of this sample is uncertain. Each CDR3 is given with its conserved first and last residue. Fields, in order: V gene, J gene, clone size, D gene, CDR3 protein, CDR3 DNA. D genes are given only for firm matches. Size values are once, few and many counts, or a class for expanded clones, and some rows have none.

v_call: TRBV5-6; j_call: TRBJ2-3; clone_size: few; d_call: .; cdr3_aa: CASSLGGSHTDTQYF; cdr3_nt: TGTGCCAGCAGCTTGGGCGGTTCCCACACAGATACGCAGTATTTT
v_call: TRBV6-5; j_call: TRBJ1-5; clone_size: .; d_call: TRBD1; cdr3_aa: CASRRDRGGNQPQHF; cdr3_nt: TGTGCCAGCAGGCGGGACAGGGGGGGCAATCAGCCCCAGCATTTT
v_call: TRBV4-3; j_call: TRBJ1-1; clone_size: .; d_call: .; cdr3_aa: CASSQQRATEAFF; cdr3_nt: TGCGCCAGCAGCCAACAGAGGGCCACTGAAGCTTTCTTT
v_call: TRBV7-3; j_call: TRBJ1-2; clone_size: .; d_call: .; cdr3_aa: CASSQSLGYGTIGYTF; cdr3_nt: TGTGCCAGCAGCCAAAGCTTAGGGTACGGGACAATTGGCTACACCTTC
v_call: TRBV6-6; j_call: TRBJ1-4; clone_size: many; d_call: TRBD1; cdr3_aa: CASTYGQVGEKLFF; cdr3_nt: TGTGCCAGCACCTACGGACAGGTGGGCGAAAAACTGTTTTTT
v_call: TRBV29-1; j_call: TRBJ2-7; clone_size: .; d_call: .; cdr3_aa: CSVEGRGYEQYF; cdr3_nt: TGCAGCGTTGAAGGCAGGGGCTACGAGCAGTACTTC
v_call: TRBV3-1/TRBV3-2; j_call: TRBJ2-5; clone_size: .; d_call: TRBD2; cdr3_aa: CASSLRTSGEQETQYF; cdr3_nt: TGTGCCAGCAGCCTCCGGACTAGCGGGGAGCAAGAGACCCAGTACTTC
v_call: TRBV9; j_call: TRBJ2-3; clone_size: .; d_call: TRBD2; cdr3_aa: CASSPIGAGGGTDTQYF; cdr3_nt: TGTGCCAGCAGCCCCATTGGGGCGGGAGGGGGCACAGATACGCAGTATTTT
v_call: TRBV19; j_call: TRBJ2-1; clone_size: .; d_call: TRBD2; cdr3_aa: CASNSGRFNEQFF; cdr3_nt: TGTGCCAGTAATAGCGGGAGGTTCAATGAGCAGTTCTTC
v_call: TRBV25-1; j_call: TRBJ2-3; clone_size: once; d_call: .; cdr3_aa: CASSETGSVGDTQYF; cdr3_nt: TGTGCCAGCAGTGAAACAGGGAGCGTGGGGGATACGCAGTATTTT
v_call: TRBV9; j_call: TRBJ1-5; clone_size: .; d_call: TRBD1; cdr3_aa: CASSAGQDNQPQHF; cdr3_nt: TGTGCCAGCAGCGCGGGACAGGACAATCAGCCCCAGCATTTT
v_call: TRBV5-1; j_call: TRBJ1-1; clone_size: .; d_call: .; cdr3_aa: CASRLQGGHTEAFF; cdr3_nt: TGCGCCAGCAGGTTACAGGGTGGACACACTGAAGCTTTCTTT
v_call: TRBV25-1; j_call: TRBJ1-4; clone_size: .; d_call: .; cdr3_aa: CASSGNRVIEKLFF; cdr3_nt: TGTGCCAGCAGTGGAAACAGGGTAATCGAAAAACTGTTTTTT
v_call: TRBV14; j_call: TRBJ2-7; clone_size: .; d_call: TRBD1; cdr3_aa: CASSQDPYRGEAVYEQYF; cdr3_nt: TGTGCCAGCAGCCAAGACCCCTACAGGGGAGAAGCTGTCTACGAGCAGTACTTC
v_call: TRBV5-1; j_call: TRBJ2-1; clone_size: .; d_call: TRBD2; cdr3_aa: CASSQTGLAGVEQFF; cdr3_nt: TGCGCCAGCAGCCAAACGGGACTAGCGGGAGTTGAGCAGTTCTTC
v_call: TRBV6-6; j_call: TRBJ1-5; clone_size: .; d_call: .; cdr3_aa: CASEWAPNQPQHF; cdr3_nt: TGTGCCAGCGAGTGGGCACCAAATCAGCCCCAGCATTTT
v_call: TRBV28; j_call: TRBJ1-2; clone_size: .; d_call: .; cdr3_aa: CASRQAGVGYTF; cdr3_nt: TGTGCCAGCAGGCAAGCGGGGGTCGGCTACACCTTC
v_call: TRBV4-1; j_call: TRBJ2-4; clone_size: many; d_call: TRBD1; cdr3_aa: CASTRTGKNIQYF; cdr3_nt: TGCGCCAGCACCCGGACAGGCAAAAACATTCAGTACTTC
v_call: TRBV29-1; j_call: TRBJ1-5; clone_size: .; d_call: .; cdr3_aa: CSVGQLNQPQHF; cdr3_nt: TGCAGCGTTGGACAGCTCAATCAGCCCCAGCATTTT
v_call: TRBV7-2; j_call: TRBJ2-1; clone_size: .; d_call: .; cdr3_aa: CASSLAELGYNEQFF; cdr3_nt: TGTGCCAGCAGCTTAGCGGAGTTAGGCTACAATGAGCAGTTCTTC
v_call: TRBV30; j_call: TRBJ2-3; clone_size: .; d_call: .; cdr3_aa: CAWSRGYRTDTQYF; cdr3_nt: TGTGCCTGGAGTAGGGGCTATCGCACAGATACGCAGTATTTT
v_call: TRBV6-2/TRBV6-3; j_call: TRBJ1-1; clone_size: few; d_call: .; cdr3_aa: CASSYTGMNTEAFF; cdr3_nt: TGTGCCAGCAGTTATACAGGTATGAACACTGAAGCTTTCTTT
v_call: TRBV7-9; j_call: TRBJ2-7; clone_size: .; d_call: TRBD2; cdr3_aa: CASSLASLLAGAYEQYF; cdr3_nt: TGTGCCAGCAGCTTAGCGTCCCTACTAGCGGGAGCCTACGAGCAGTACTTC
v_call: TRBV5-1; j_call: TRBJ2-1; clone_size: .; d_call: .; cdr3_aa: CASSLGQRSSYNEQFF; cdr3_nt: TGCGCCAGCAGCTTGGGCCAGCGGAGCTCCTACAATGAGCAGTTCTTC
v_call: TRBV7-7; j_call: TRBJ2-5; clone_size: .; d_call: .; cdr3_aa: CASSLVLQETQYF; cdr3_nt: TGTGCTAGCAGCTTAGTTCTACAAGAGACCCAGTACTTC
v_call: TRBV6-5; j_call: TRBJ2-7; clone_size: .; d_call: TRBD2; cdr3_aa: CASSYGRAVYYEQYF; cdr3_nt: TGTGCCAGCAGTTACGGGAGGGCGGTATACTACGAGCAGTACTTC
v_call: TRBV5-8; j_call: TRBJ1-1; clone_size: .; d_call: .; cdr3_aa: CASSPRRRAEAFF; cdr3_nt: TGTGCCAGCAGCCCCCGGCGGAGGGCTGAAGCTTTCTTT
v_call: TRBV28; j_call: TRBJ2-1; clone_size: once; d_call: .; cdr3_aa: CASQRRNEQFF; cdr3_nt: TGTGCCAGCCAACGCAGGAATGAGCAGTTCTTC
v_call: TRBV20-1; j_call: TRBJ2-7; clone_size: .; d_call: .; cdr3_aa: CSASERDTYYEQYF; cdr3_nt: TGCAGTGCTAGTGAGAGGGACACCTACTACGAGCAGTACTTC
v_call: TRBV5-1; j_call: TRBJ2-7; clone_size: .; d_call: TRBD1; cdr3_aa: CASSADRERYEQYF; cdr3_nt: TGCGCCAGCAGCGCCGACAGGGAAAGGTACGAGCAGTACTTC
v_call: TRBV28; j_call: TRBJ1-2; clone_size: few; d_call: .; cdr3_aa: CASSLGPEAQPLYGYTF; cdr3_nt: TGTGCCAGCAGTTTAGGCCCCGAGGCCCAGCCCCTTTATGGCTACACCTTC
v_call: TRBV5-5; j_call: TRBJ1-2; clone_size: once; d_call: .; cdr3_aa: CASSSGGYGYTF; cdr3_nt: TGTGCCAGCAGCTCGGGGGGGTATGGCTACACCTTC
v_call: TRBV7-9; j_call: TRBJ2-1; clone_size: .; d_call: TRBD2; cdr3_aa: CASEGGDKGGLAETNEQFF; cdr3_nt: TGTGCCAGCGAGGGAGGGGACAAGGGGGGACTAGCGGAGACCAATGAGCAGTTCTTC
v_call: TRBV4-2; j_call: TRBJ2-5; clone_size: .; d_call: .; cdr3_aa: CASSQASGQETQYF; cdr3_nt: TGTGCCAGCAGCCAAGCGAGCGGACAGGAGACCCAGTACTTC
v_call: TRBV28; j_call: TRBJ1-2; clone_size: .; d_call: .; cdr3_aa: CASSMDSGIDYGYTF; cdr3_nt: TGTGCCAGCAGTATGGACAGCGGTATTGACTATGGCTACACCTTC
v_call: TRBV11-3; j_call: TRBJ2-3; clone_size: .; d_call: TRBD2; cdr3_aa: CASSTRAGAADTQYF; cdr3_nt: TGTGCCAGCAGCACCCGAGCGGGAGCCGCAGATACGCAGTATTTT
v_call: TRBV19; j_call: TRBJ2-1; clone_size: .; d_call: TRBD1; cdr3_aa: CASSKGQNNEQFF; cdr3_nt: TGTGCCAGTAGTAAGGGACAGAACAATGAGCAGTTCTTC
v_call: TRBV7-9; j_call: TRBJ2-5; clone_size: .; d_call: TRBD2; cdr3_aa: CASSLWAGGLETQYF; cdr3_nt: TGTGCCAGCAGCTTATGGGCGGGAGGGCTTGAGACCCAGTACTTC
v_call: TRBV7-9; j_call: TRBJ1-5; clone_size: few; d_call: .; cdr3_aa: CASSLGNSNQPQHF; cdr3_nt: TGTGCCAGCAGCTTGGGCAATAGCAATCAGCCCCAGCATTTT
v_call: TRBV9; j_call: TRBJ2-7; clone_size: once; d_call: .; cdr3_aa: CASSPAAGTSTYEQYF; cdr3_nt: TGTGCCAGCAGCCCAGCGGCCGGGACTTCCACCTACGAGCAGTACTTC
v_call: TRBV20-1; j_call: TRBJ2-5; clone_size: .; d_call: .; cdr3_aa: CSAAIETQYF; cdr3_nt: TGCAGCGCCGCTATTGAGACCCAGTACTTC
v_call: TRBV19; j_call: TRBJ1-2; clone_size: .; d_call: TRBD1; cdr3_aa: CASSIATGSGVNYGYTF; cdr3_nt: TGTGCCAGTAGTATCGCGACAGGGTCGGGAGTTAACTATGGCTACACCTTC
v_call: TRBV3-1/TRBV3-2; j_call: TRBJ1-1; clone_size: once; d_call: TRBD1; cdr3_aa: CASSQVTGGFEAFF; cdr3_nt: TGTGCCAGCAGCCAAGTCACAGGGGGCTTTGAAGCTTTCTTT
v_call: TRBV6-5; j_call: TRBJ1-3; clone_size: .; d_call: .; cdr3_aa: CASSSPRGSSGNTIYF; cdr3_nt: TGTGCCAGCAGTTCCCCCCGAGGAAGCTCTGGAAACACCATATATTTT
v_call: TRBV12-3/TRBV12-4; j_call: TRBJ1-5; clone_size: few; d_call: TRBD1; cdr3_aa: CASRPQGNQPQHF; cdr3_nt: TGTGCCAGCAGGCCACAGGGGAATCAGCCCCAGCATTTT
v_call: TRBV5-8; j_call: TRBJ2-7; clone_size: once; d_call: TRBD2; cdr3_aa: CASSWTSGRAYEQYF; cdr3_nt: TGTGCCAGCAGCTGGACTAGCGGGAGGGCCTACGAGCAGTACTTC
v_call: TRBV28; j_call: TRBJ1-5; clone_size: .; d_call: TRBD1; cdr3_aa: CASSGTGSSNQPQHF; cdr3_nt: TGTGCCAGCAGCGGGACAGGGTCGTCCAATCAGCCCCAGCATTTT